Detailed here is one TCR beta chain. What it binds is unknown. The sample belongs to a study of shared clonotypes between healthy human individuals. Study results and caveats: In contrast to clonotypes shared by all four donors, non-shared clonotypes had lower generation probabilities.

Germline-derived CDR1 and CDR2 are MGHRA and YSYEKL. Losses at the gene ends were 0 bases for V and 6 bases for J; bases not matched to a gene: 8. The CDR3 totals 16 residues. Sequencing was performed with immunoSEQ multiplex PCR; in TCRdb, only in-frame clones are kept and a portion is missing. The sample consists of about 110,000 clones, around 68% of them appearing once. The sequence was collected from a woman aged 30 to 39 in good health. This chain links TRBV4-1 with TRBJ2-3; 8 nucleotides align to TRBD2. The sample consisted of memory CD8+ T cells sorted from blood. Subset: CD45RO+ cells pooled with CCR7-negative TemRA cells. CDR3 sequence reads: CASSQDRREGLDTQYF. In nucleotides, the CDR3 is TGCGCCAGCAGCCAAGATCGCCGGGAGGGCCTCGATACGCAGTATTTT.